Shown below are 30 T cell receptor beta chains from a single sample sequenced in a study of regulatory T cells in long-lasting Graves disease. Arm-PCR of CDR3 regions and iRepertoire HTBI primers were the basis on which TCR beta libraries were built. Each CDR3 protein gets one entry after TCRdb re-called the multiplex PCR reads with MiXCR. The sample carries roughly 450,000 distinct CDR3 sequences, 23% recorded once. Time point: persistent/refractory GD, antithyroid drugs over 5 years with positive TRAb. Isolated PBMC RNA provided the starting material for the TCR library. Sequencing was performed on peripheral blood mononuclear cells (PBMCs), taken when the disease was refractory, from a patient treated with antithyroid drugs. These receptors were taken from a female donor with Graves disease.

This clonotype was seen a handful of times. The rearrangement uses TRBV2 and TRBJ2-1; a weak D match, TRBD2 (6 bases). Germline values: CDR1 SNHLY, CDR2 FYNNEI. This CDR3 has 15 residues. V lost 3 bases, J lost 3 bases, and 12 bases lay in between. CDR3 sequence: CASSDGGGSYNEQFF. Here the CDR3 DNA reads TGTGCCAGCAGTGACGGGGGAGGTAGCTACAATGAGCAGTTCTTC.

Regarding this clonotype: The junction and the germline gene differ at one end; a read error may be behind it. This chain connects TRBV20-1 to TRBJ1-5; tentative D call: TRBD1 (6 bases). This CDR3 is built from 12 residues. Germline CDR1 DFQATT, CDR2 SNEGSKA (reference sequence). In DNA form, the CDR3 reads TGCAGTGCTGACAGGAGAAATCAGTCCCAGCATTTT. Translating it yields CSADRRNQSQHF.

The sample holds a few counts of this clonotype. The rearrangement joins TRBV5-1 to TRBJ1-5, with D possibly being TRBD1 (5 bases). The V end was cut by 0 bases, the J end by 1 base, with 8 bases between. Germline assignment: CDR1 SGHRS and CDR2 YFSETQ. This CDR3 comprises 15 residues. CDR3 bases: TGCGCCAGCAGCTTGGCGGGGCAAAGCAATCAGCCCCAGCATTTT. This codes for CASSLAGQSNQPQHF.

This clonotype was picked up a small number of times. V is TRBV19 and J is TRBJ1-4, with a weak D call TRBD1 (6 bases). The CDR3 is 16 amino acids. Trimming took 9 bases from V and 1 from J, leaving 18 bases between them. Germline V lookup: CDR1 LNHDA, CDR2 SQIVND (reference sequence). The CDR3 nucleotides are TGTGCCAGCGCGACAGGTATTCGTGGAACTAATGAAAAACTGTTTTTT. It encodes CASATGIRGTNEKLFF.

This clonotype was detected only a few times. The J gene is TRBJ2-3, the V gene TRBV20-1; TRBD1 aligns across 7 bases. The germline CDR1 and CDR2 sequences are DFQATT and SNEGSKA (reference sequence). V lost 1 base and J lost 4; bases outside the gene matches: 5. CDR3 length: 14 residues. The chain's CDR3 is CSARVRQGADTQYF. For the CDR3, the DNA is TGCAGTGCTAGAGTACGACAGGGCGCAGATACGCAGTATTTT.

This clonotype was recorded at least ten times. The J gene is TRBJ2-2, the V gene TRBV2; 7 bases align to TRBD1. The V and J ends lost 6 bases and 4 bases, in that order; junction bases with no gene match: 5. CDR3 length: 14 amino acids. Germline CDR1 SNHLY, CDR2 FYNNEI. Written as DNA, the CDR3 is TGTGCCAGCAGGAAACAGGGGAGCACCGGGGAGCTGTTTTTT. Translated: CASRKQGSTGELFF.

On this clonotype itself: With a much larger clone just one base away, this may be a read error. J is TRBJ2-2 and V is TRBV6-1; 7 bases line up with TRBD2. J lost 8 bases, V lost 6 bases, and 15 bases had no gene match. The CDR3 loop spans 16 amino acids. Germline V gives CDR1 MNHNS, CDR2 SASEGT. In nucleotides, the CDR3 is TGTGCCAGCAGAGCTACTACTAGCGCTTGGACTGGGGAGCTGTTTTTT. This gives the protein CASRATTSAWTGELFF.

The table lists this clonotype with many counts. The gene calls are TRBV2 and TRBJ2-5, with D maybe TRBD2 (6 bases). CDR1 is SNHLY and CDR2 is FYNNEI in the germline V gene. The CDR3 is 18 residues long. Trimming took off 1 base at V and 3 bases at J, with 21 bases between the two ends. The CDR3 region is CASSEGMGAGRLKETQYF. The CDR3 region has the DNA TGTGCCAGCAGTGAAGGGATGGGAGCGGGTCGTTTAAAAGAGACCCAGTACTTC.

The CDR3: CSAGLAGAYYEQYF. In DNA, the CDR3 is TGCAGTGCAGGACTAGCGGGAGCCTACTACGAGCAGTACTTC. The chain recombines TRBV20-1 with TRBJ2-7, with 13 bases lining up with TRBD2. The V and J ends lost 6 bases and 3 bases, in that order; junction bases with no gene match: 5. CDR1 is DFQATT and CDR2 is SNEGSKA in the germline V gene (reference sequence). The CDR3 runs to 14 residues.

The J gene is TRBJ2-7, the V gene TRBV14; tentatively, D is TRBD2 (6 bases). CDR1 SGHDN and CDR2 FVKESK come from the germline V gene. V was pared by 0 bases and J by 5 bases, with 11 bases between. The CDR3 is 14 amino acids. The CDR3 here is CASSQDGGRNEQYF. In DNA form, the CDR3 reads TGTGCCAGCAGCCAAGACGGAGGGAGGAACGAGCAGTACTTC.

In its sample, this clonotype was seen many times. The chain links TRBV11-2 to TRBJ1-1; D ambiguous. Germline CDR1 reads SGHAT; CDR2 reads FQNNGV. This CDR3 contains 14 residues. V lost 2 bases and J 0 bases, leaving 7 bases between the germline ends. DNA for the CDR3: TGTGCCAGCAGCTTAATGAGCATGAACACTGAAGCTTTCTTT. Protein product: CASSLMSMNTEAFF. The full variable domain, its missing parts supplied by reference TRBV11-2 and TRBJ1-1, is EAGVAQSPRYKIIEKRQSVAFWCNPISGHATLYWYQQILGQGPKLLIQFQNNGVVDDSQLPKDRFSAERLKGVDSTLKIQPAKLEDSAVYLCASSLMSMNTEAFFGQGTRLTVV.

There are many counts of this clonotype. The CDR3 DNA reads TGTGCCACCAGTGGCACAGGGGGAAGTCAGCCCCAGCATTTT. Translation: CATSGTGGSQPQHF. The V and J genes are TRBV24-1 and TRBJ1-5; TRBD1 agrees at 8 bases. This CDR3 comprises 14 residues. The germline V gene encodes CDR1 KGHDR and CDR2 SFDVKD. With V trimmed by 5 bases and J by 6 bases, 5 bases remained unmatched.

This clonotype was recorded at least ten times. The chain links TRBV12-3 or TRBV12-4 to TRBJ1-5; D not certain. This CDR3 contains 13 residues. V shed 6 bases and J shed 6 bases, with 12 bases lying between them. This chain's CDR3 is CASSLDGGQPQHF. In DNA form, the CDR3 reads TGTGCCAGCAGCCTGGACGGTGGTCAGCCCCAGCATTTT.

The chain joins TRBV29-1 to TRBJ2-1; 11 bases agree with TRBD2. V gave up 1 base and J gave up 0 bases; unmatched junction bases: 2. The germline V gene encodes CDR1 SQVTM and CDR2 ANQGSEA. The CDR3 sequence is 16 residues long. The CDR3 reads CSVEGLAGSSYNEQFF. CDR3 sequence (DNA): TGCAGCGTTGAAGGACTAGCGGGGAGCTCCTACAATGAGCAGTTCTTC.

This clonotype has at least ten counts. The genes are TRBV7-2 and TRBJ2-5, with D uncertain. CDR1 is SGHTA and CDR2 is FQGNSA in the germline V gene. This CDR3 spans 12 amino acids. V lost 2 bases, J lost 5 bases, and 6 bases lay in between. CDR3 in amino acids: CASSLNRETQYF. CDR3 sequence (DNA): TGTGCCAGCAGCTTAAACCGGGAGACCCAGTACTTC.

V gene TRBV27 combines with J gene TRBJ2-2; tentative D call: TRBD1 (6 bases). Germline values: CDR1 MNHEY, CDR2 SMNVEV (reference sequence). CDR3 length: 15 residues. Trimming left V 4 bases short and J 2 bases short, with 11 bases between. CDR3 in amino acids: CASSSPTGNTGELFF. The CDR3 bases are TGTGCCAGCAGTTCCCCGACAGGAAACACCGGGGAGCTGTTTTTT.

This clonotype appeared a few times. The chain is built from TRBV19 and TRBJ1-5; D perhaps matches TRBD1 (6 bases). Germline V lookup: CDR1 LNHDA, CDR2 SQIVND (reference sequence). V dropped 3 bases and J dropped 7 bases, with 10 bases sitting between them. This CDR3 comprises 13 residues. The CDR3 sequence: CASSMGARQPQHF. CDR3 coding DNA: TGTGCCAGTAGTATGGGGGCCCGGCAGCCCCAGCATTTT.

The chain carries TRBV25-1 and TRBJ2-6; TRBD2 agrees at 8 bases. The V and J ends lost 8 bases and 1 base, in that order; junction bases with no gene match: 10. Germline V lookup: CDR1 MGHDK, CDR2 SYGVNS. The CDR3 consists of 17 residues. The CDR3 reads CASGSSAGGSGANVLTF. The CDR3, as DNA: TGTGCCAGCGGTTCATCGGCGGGAGGTTCTGGGGCCAACGTCCTGACTTTC.

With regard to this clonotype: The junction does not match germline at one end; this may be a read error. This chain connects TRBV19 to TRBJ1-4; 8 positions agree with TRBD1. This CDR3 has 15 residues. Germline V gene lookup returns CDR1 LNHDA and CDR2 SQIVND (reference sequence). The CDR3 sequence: CASSKPGQASEKLFF. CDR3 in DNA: TGTGCCAGCAGTAAGCCGGGACAGGCAAGTGAAAAACTGTTTTTT.

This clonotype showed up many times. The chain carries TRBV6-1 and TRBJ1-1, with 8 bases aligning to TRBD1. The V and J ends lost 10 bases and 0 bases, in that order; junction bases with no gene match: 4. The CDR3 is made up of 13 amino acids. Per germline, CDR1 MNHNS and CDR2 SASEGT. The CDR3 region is CATGQGLNTEAFF. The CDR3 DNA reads TGTGCCACCGGACAGGGTCTGAACACTGAAGCTTTCTTT.

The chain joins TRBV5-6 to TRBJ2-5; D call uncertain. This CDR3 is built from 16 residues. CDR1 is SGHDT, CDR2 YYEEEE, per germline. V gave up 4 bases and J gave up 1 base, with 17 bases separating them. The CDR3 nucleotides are TGTGCCAGCAGCCTCCCGGGCGTGAACCTCCAAGAGACCCAGTACTTC. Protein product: CASSLPGVNLQETQYF.

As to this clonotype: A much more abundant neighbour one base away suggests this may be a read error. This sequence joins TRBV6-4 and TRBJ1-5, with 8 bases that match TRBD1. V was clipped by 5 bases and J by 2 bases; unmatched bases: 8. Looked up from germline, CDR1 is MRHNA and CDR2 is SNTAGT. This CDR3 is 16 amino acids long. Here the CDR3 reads CASSLILGQGNQPQHF. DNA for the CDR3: TGTGCCAGCAGTCTGATCCTGGGACAGGGCAATCAGCCCCAGCATTTT.

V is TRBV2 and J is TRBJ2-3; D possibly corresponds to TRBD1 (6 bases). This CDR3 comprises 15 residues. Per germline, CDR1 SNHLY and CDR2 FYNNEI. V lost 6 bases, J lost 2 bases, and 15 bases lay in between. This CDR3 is CASRRKTGITDTQYF. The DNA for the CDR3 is TGTGCCAGCAGACGAAAGACAGGTATCACAGATACGCAGTATTTT.

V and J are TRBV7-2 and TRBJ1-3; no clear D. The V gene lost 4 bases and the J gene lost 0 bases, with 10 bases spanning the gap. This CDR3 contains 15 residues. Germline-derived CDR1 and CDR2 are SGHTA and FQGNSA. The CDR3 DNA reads TGTGCCAGCAGCTCCCACATCGGCTCTGGAAACACCATATATTTT. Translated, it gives CASSSHIGSGNTIYF.

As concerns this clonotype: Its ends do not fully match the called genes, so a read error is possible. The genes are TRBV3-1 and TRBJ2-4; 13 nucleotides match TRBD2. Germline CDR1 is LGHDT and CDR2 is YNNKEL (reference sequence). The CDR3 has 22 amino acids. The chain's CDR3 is CASSQGYSGLAGDNLAKNTQYF. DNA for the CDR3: TGTGCCAGCAGCCAAGGGTACAGCGGACTAGCGGGAGATAATCTAGCCAAAAACACTCAGTACTTC.

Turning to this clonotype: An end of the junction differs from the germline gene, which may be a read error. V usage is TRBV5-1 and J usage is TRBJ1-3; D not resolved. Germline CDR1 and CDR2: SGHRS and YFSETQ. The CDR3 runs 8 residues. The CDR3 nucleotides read TGCGCCAGCAGCTTGGAACAATTT. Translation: CASSLEQF.

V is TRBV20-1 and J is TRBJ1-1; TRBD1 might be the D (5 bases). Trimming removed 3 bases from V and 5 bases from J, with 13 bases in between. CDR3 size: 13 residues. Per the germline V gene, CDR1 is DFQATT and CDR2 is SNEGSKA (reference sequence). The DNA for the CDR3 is TGCAGTGCTAGGAGGGGCGGGGAAACTGAAGCTTTCTTT. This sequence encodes CSARRGGETEAFF.

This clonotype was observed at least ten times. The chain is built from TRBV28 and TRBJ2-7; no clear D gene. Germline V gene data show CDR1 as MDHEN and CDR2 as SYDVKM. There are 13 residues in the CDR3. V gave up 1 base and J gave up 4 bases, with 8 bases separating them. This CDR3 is CASSLSDPYEQYF. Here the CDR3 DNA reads TGTGCCAGCAGTTTATCGGACCCTTACGAGCAGTACTTC.

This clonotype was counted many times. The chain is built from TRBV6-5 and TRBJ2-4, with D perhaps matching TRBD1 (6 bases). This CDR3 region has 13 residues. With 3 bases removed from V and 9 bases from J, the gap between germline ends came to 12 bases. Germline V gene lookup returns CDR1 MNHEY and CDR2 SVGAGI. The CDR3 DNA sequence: TGTGCCAGCAGTTATAACAGGGATGGCATTCAGTACTTC. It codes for CASSYNRDGIQYF.

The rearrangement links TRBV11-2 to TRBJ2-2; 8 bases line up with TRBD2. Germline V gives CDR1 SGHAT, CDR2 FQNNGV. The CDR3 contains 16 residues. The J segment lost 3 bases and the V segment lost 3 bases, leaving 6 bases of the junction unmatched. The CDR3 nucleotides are TGTGCCAGCAGCTTCTCTCGCGGGAGGTACACCGGGGAGCTGTTTTTT. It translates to CASSFSRGRYTGELFF. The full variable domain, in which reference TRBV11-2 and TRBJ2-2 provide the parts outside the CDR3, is EAGVAQSPRYKIIEKRQSVAFWCNPISGHATLYWYQQILGQGPKLLIQFQNNGVVDDSQLPKDRFSAERLKGVDSTLKIQPAKLEDSAVYLCASSFSRGRYTGELFFGEGSRLTVL.